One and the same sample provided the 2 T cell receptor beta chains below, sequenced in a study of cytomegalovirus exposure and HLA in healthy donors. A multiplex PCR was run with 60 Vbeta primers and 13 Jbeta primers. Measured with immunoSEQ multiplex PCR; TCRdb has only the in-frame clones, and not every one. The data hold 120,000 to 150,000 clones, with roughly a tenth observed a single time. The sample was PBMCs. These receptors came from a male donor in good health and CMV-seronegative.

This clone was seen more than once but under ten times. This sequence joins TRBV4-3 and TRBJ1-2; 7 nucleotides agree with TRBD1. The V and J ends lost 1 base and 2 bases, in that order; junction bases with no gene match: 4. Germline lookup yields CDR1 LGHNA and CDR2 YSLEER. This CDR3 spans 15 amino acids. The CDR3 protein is CASSQGSQGNYGYTF. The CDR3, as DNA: TGCGCCAGCAGCCAAGGATCACAGGGGAACTATGGCTACACCTTC.

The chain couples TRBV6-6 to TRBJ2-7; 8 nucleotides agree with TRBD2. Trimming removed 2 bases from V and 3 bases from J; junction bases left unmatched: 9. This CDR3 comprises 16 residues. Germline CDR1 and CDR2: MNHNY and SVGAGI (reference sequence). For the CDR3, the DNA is TGTGCCAGCAGTTACCGGGGCGGGACTAGGCTCTACGAGCAGTACTTC. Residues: CASSYRGGTRLYEQYF.